This record concerns one T cell receptor beta chain sequence. No cognate antigen has been identified for it. No much larger clone is present one base from it, and per-base qualities are unavailable. The cohort comprised around 700 healthy bone marrow donors. Cohort members were all nominally healthy when sampled, although unrecorded immune exposures were likely present. The donor tested CMV seropositive, placing the donor among the 289 seropositive members of the cohort. Every donor gave a peripheral blood sample, and the peripheral blood mononuclear cells from that sample were used for TCR beta sequencing. Genomic DNA was extracted from the blood cell samples with the Qiagen DNeasy Blood Extraction Kit. This entry belongs to a study of cytomegalovirus exposure and HLA in healthy donors (dated 2017 in TCRdb). As for the study more broadly: According to an earlier analysis of several hundred of the donors, about 179 million T cells yielded over 90 million unique TCR beta sequences and around 280 Gb of sequence data. An early release that covered 500 to 800 HLA-typed donors contained around 300 gigabases of sequencing data and 80 million or so unique TCR sequences. Of the 350 to 450 genotyped donors, 75% to 85% were placed in the genetic ancestry cluster associated with self-reported Caucasian donors. The aim of the study was to test whether cataloging public T cell receptors could identify signatures of past pathogen exposure. The study profiled the T cell repertoires of some 610 subjects by immunosequencing and related them to cytomegalovirus serostatus. Besides the first cohort of 666 subjects, a separate validation cohort made up of roughly 120 different subjects was used. High-throughput TCR immunosequencing, statistical association of individual TCRs with disease status, and machine learning were combined to predict cytomegalovirus infection status. A later analysis re-examined previously published TCR beta repertoires from more than 550 donors and added high-resolution HLA genotyping to investigate patterns of TCR occurrence. In the later analysis, no new phenotypic data were used to find candidate immune exposures; instead, reliance was placed on TCR beta sequences and their occurrence across donors. An earlier analysis of more than 450 of the donors used high-throughput TCR beta sequencing to judge whether each TCR beta V gene segment behaved as functional or pseudogenic. Donor age, sex, ethnicity and CMV serostatus were compiled alongside the repertoire data. A later genetic analysis took genome-wide SNP genotypes for about 65% of the 666 donors and used that subset as a discovery cohort. All discovery cohort repertoires had been generated on a single sequencing platform. Class I and class II HLA loci were covered by the typing at four-digit resolution. Typing coverage varied by locus: roughly 620-630 donors for A, B, C, DRB1 and DQB1; around 560 for DQA1; about 600 for DPA1; roughly 450 for DPB1. Several DR-DQ haplotypes were handled as single units for association and clustering because linkage in the cohort was strong. Among under 450 genotyped donors of the cohort, an average of approximately 240,000 unique TCR beta nucleotide sequences were sequenced per donor, approximately 20% of them non-productive. Broader findings and caveats from the paper: A further reported finding was that TCR beta sequences accurately predicted the HLA-A and HLA-B alleles for most subjects in the first cohort. In an earlier analysis of some 550 of the donors, most TCR beta V segments were observed in productive rearrangements about 90% or about 30% of the time, broadly matching IMGT annotations. The earlier analysis of some 540 of the donors excluded approximately 17 rarely observed V segments, including chromosome 9 orphons, because counts were too low. Specific HLA alleles were associated with some 15,000 TCR beta sequences at a false discovery rate of 0.05 in a later analysis. A total of 150 to 200 TCR beta chains were listed by the study as associated with cytomegalovirus. According to a later analysis, TCR association rates differed among HLA loci, with DRB1 alleles showing the most associated TCRs and HLA-C alleles showing the fewest. In a later analysis, most CMV-associated TCR beta chains were found to appear HLA-restricted, with HLA associations seemingly driven largely by CMV exposure. A cluster of highly shared sequence variants was judged likely to represent a technical artifact of the sequencing pipeline. Only TCR beta chains were sequenced in this cohort, and the absence of alpha or paired-chain data limited detectable features. In a later genetic analysis, a missense DCLRE1C variant was associated with V-gene and J-gene trimming of TCR beta chains, and the association was replicated in an independent cohort. Several of the top co-occurrence clusters appeared to be linked to parvovirus B19, influenza, CMV and Epstein-Barr virus, according to a later analysis. CMV serostatus was the only immune exposure information available for the cohort. In a later analysis, HLA-associated TCR beta chains showed more clonal expansion and lower generation probabilities than non-associated chains that were equally common. Because HLA typing was unavailable for some donors at each locus, only the typed subset was used in association tests. While some public TCRs were present in many individuals, most TCR sequences turned up only very rarely across donors. Sequencing depth was assumed to be roughly uniform across donors in the presence/absence analyses, though that assumption may not hold. Cytomegalovirus status was reported to be diagnosed by the classifier with high specificity and sensitivity in both the original and validation cohorts. In vitro tests confirmed that a few of the cytomegalovirus-associated TCR beta chains recognize cytomegalovirus antigens. Correlated functional status among segregating V segments might be attributable to linkage disequilibrium, but an unknown experimental factor could not be ruled out. It was suggested by the authors that the approach could potentially be generalized to other disease states and immunological phenotypes. Compared with the roughly 710-donor mean, donors in an Asian-associated ancestry cluster had fewer N-insertions in productive TCRs, according to a later genetic analysis. Assigning TCR associations to individual alleles was difficult when HLA alleles, especially DR and DQ, strongly co-occurred.

The library was produced with the immunoSEQ multiplex PCR assay. The multiplex PCR relied on a mix of 60 forward primers for TCR Vbeta segments and 13 reverse primers for TCR Jbeta segments. A multiplex PCR assay on genomic DNA amplified the CDR3 region of rearranged TCR beta genes. The amplified TCR beta libraries were sequenced on the Illumina HiSeq System as 87-base-pair reads. Under the source paper's analysis protocol: A later analysis tallied 75 million to 95 million unique TCR beta chains across the 700 or so repertoires, and about 10 million of those chains were shared by two or more donors. Raw reads were error-corrected and collapsed into unique sequences by a nearest-neighbor algorithm in which closely related sequences were merged to remove PCR and sequencing errors. V, D and J gene segments were assigned by aligning CDR3 sequences to IMGT reference sequences. For a sequence to be retained, at least a six-nucleotide match to both a V gene segment and a J gene segment was required. Rearrangements were classified as productive when the CDR3 lacked stop codons and remained in frame with V and J, and all other rearrangements were classified as non-productive. Following IMGT convention, CDR3 was defined as the stretch from the second conserved V-encoded cysteine up to the conserved J-encoded phenylalanine. Sequences without an unambiguous match to a single V gene segment were excluded from the earlier analysis of several hundred of the donors. An earlier analysis of 500 to 700 of the donors classified V segments as functional when productive rearrangements were above 56.7% and as segregating when the standard deviation between donors was above 5%. A statistical classification framework was developed to diagnose cytomegalovirus status using the catalog of TCR beta chain sequences. In a later analysis, TCR nucleotide sequences were compared against IMGT/GENE-DB human TR gene sequences so that V and J genes could be assigned. The TCRdist pipeline was used in a later analysis to assign CDR3 sequences and most-parsimonious VDJ recombination scenarios. In a later analysis, each TCR beta chain was defined by its CDR3 amino acid sequence together with its V-gene family, and reads without a unique V-gene family were excluded. A later analysis removed several hundred highly shared, low-generation-probability nucleotide sequences to deal with suspected cross-contamination and a sequencing artifact. For each public chain, a later analysis derived a clonal expansion index from normalized ranks of inferred template counts within each repertoire. Generation probabilities in a later analysis came from a VDJ recombination model fitted to out-of-frame rearrangements, and those results were checked against IGoR. In a later analysis, hypergeometric tests were used to score TCR-TCR, TCR-HLA and TCR-CMV co-occurrence, with a repertoire-size bias correction applied to TCR pairs. To estimate false discovery rates, a later analysis permuted the HLA or CMV assignments 20 times. In a later analysis, co-occurring TCRs were grouped using DBSCAN, with TCRdist sequence similarity added in when clustering inside HLA-allele-positive subsets. Repertoires with fewer than 30,000 or more than 120,000 public chains, plus five repertoires with anomalous nucleotide sharing, were excluded from co-occurrence clustering. The source is immuneACCESS, and TCRdb retained only in-frame sequences with V and J called. Part of the clones is not carried over; for the studies checked, unresolved V genes explain less than half of this, and the remainder is unexplained. V and J calls and clone size are copied from that table; D and trimming were computed from the DNA. This sample comprises about 98,000 clones, more than 60% of them detected only once. The top ten constitute 16% of the sample.

The sample consisted of PBMCs. This TCR derives from a man aged 55 to 70 in good health and CMV-seropositive.

The encoded CDR3 is CASSFGHHSTDTQYF. The DNA is as follows: TGTGCCAGCAGCTTCGGACACCACAGCACAGATACGCAGTATTTT. The V gene is TRBV7-3 and the J gene is TRBJ2-3, with a weak D call of TRBD1 (5 bases match). The CDR3 spans 15 residues, from the cysteine through the phenylalanine. CDR3 DNA only is kept here, 45 bases in frame from base 1. From the germline V gene, CDR1 is SGHTA and CDR2 is FQGTGA. Relative to germline, V is 3 bases shorter and J is 0 bases shorter, with 10 bases between their ends.